The sequence of this T cell receptor (beta chain) was determined in a study of blood T cell repertoires in COVID-19. The germline CDR1 and CDR2 sequences are SEHNR and FQNEAQ (reference sequence). V shed 5 bases and J 2 bases; nucleotides not matched to a gene: 7. The CDR3 loop spans 16 amino acids. Produced via immunoSEQ multiplex PCR; TCRdb's table is partial and in-frame only. The sample yields around 310,000 clones, approximately 88% seen once. In terms of age and location, participants ranged from about 18 to 95 years and lived in around 22 US areas. Resolution of symptoms, clearance, or two negative PCRs was present in recovered Cohort 3 donors.

Material for sequencing was PBMCs or T cells enriched from blood (not recorded which). V usage is TRBV7-9 and J usage is TRBJ2-1; 9 bases are shared with TRBD1. The receptor comes from a man younger than 40 who had recovered from COVID-19. The CDR3 DNA follows: TGTGCCAGCAGCCCGGACAGGGGTGAAACCTACAATGAGCAGTTCTTC. Translating gives CASSPDRGETYNEQFF.